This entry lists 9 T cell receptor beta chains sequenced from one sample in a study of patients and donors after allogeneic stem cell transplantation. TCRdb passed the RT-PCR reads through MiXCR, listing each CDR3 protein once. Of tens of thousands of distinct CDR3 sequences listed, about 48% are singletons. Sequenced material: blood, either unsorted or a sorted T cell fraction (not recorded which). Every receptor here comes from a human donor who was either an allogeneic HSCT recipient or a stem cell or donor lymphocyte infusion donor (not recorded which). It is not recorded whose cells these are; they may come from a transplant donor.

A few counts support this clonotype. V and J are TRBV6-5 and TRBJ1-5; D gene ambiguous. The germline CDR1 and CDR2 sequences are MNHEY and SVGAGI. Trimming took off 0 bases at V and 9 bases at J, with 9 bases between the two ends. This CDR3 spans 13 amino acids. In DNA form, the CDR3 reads TGTGCCAGCAGTTACTCGATGATGCGGCCCCAGCATTTT. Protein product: CASSYSMMRPQHF.

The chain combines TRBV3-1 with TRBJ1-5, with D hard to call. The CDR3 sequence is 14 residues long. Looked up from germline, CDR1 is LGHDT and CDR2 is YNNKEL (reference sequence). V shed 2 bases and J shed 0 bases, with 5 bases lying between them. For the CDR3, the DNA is TGTGCCAGCAGCCAAAGCGATAGCAATCAGCCCCAGCATTTT. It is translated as CASSQSDSNQPQHF.

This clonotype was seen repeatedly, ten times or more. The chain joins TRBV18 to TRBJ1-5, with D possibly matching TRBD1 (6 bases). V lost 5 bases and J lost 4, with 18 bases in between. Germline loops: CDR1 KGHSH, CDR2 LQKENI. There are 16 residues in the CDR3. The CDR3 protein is CASSLLPDSLNQPQHF. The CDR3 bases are TGTGCCAGCTCATTACTCCCGGACAGCCTGAATCAGCCCCAGCATTTT.

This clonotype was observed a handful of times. CDR3 loop: CSASRTAGYTF. The CDR3 nucleotides read TGCAGTGCTTCACGGACAGCTGGCTACACCTTC. The chain combines TRBV20-1 with TRBJ1-2; D perhaps matches TRBD1 (6 bases). Germline CDR1 and CDR2: DFQATT and SNEGSKA (reference sequence). CDR3 size: 11 residues. The V end lost 5 bases, the J end lost 7 bases, and 11 bases lay between the germline ends.

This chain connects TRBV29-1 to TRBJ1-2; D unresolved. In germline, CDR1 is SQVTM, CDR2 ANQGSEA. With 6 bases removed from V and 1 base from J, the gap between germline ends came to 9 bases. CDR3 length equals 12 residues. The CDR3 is CSVTAGNYGYTF. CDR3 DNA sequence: TGCAGCGTCACTGCGGGTAACTATGGCTACACCTTC. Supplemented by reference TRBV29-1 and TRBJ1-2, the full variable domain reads SAVISQKPSRDICQRGTSLTIQCQVDSQVTMMFWYRQQPGQSLTLIATANQGSEATYESGFVIDKFPISRPNLTFSTLTVSNMSPEDSSIYLCSVTAGNYGYTFGSGTRLTVV.

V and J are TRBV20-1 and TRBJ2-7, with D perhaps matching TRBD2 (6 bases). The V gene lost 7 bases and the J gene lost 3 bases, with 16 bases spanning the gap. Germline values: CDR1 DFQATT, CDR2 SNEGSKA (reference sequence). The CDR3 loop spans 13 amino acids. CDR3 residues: CSVPRDSYYEQYF. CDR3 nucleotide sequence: TGCAGTGTCCCGCGGGACTCCTACTACGAGCAGTACTTC.

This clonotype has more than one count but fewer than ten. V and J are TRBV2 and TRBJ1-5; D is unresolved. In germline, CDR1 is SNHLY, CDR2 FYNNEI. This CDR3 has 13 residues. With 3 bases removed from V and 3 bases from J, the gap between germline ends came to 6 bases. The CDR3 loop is CASSDRLNQPQHF. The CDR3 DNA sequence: TGTGCCAGCAGTGACAGGCTCAATCAGCCCCAGCATTTT.

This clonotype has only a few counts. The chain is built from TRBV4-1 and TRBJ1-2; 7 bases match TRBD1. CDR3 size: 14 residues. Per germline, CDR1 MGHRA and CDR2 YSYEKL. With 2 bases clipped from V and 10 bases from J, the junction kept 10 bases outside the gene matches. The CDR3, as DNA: TGCGCCAGCAGCCAAATCGGGACAGCCTCCGTCTACACCTTC. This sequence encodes CASSQIGTASVYTF.

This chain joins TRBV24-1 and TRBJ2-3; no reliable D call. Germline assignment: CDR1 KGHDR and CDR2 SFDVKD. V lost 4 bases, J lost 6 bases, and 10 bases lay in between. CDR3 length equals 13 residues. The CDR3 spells CATSEGVSDTQYF. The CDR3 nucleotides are TGTGCCACCAGTGAAGGAGTGTCTGATACGCAGTATTTT.